These 31 T cell receptor beta chains were sequenced from one sample in a study of post-analysis software for immune sequencing data. Study observations and caveats: A few TRBV segments (TRBV5-6, TRBV5-1 and TRBV20-1 among them) occurred more frequently in patients than in controls.

TCR beta libraries were prepared from cDNA with unique molecular identifiers. TCRdb reanalysed the PCR reads using MiXCR and keeps one entry per CDR3 protein. This table holds about 800,000 distinct CDR3 sequences, about 32% found once. These receptors' antigens are unknown. The sample taken for sequencing was blood. Receptors originate from a girl under 18 with multiple sclerosis.

The chain uses TRBV6-2 or TRBV6-3 and TRBJ2-2, with 8 bases aligning to TRBD2. V was pared by 2 bases and J by 3 bases, with 5 bases of the junction left unmatched. The V gene's germline CDR1 is MNHEY and CDR2 SVGEGT. The CDR3 is 16 amino acids. The chain's CDR3 is CASSYTGGSDTGELFF. In DNA, the CDR3 is TGTGCCAGCAGTTACACGGGGGGGTCCGACACCGGGGAGCTGTTTTTT.

This clonotype has a handful of counts. Written as DNA, the CDR3 is TGTGCCAGCAGCTTATCTGCCTATTCGCAGCAGTACTTC. Translated, it gives CASSLSAYSQQYF. This chain connects TRBV13 to TRBJ2-7; D uncertain. The CDR3 runs 13 residues. Between the trimmed V and J ends, which lost 2 bases and 8 bases, there was a span of 13 bases. Looked up from germline, CDR1 is PRHDT and CDR2 is FYEKMQ (reference sequence).

V is TRBV7-2 and J is TRBJ1-5; D is undetermined. The V end was cut by 2 bases, the J end by 6 bases, with 14 bases between. The CDR3 is 15 amino acids. Germline V gives CDR1 SGHTA, CDR2 FQGNSA. CDR3 in amino acids: CASSLLTGSGQPQHF. The CDR3 DNA sequence: TGTGCCAGCAGCTTACTTACGGGGTCAGGTCAGCCCCAGCATTTT.

Points on this clonotype: This sequence may be a read error, since a much larger clone differs from it by one base. This chain uses TRBV29-1 with TRBJ2-7; 7 nucleotides match TRBD1. The CDR3 sequence is 13 residues long. Germline assignment: CDR1 SQVTM and CDR2 ANQGSEA. J gave up 7 bases and V 8 bases, and 14 bases lay outside the gene matches. The CDR3 protein is CSYARDRDNEQYF. The CDR3 DNA follows: TGCAGCTACGCCCGGGACAGAGACAATGAGCAGTACTTC.

This clonotype turned up a few times. A much larger clone differs from this one at a single base, so this may be a read error. V usage is TRBV20-1 and J usage is TRBJ2-7; possibly TRBD2 for D (5 bases). The germline CDR1 and CDR2 sequences are DFQATT and SNEGSKA (reference sequence). This CDR3 is 11 amino acids long. CDR3 sequence reads: CRARAAYEQYF. Here the CDR3 DNA reads TGCAGGGCTAGAGCGGCATACGAGCAGTACTTC.

This clonotype was observed a handful of times. The rearrangement joins TRBV7-2 to TRBJ2-1, with 10 bases lining up with TRBD2. With the DNA end fitting TRBJ2-7 better, the J assignment may be wrong. The CDR3 runs 20 residues. The V gene's germline CDR1 is SGHTA and CDR2 FQGNSA. CDR3 nucleotides: TGTGCCAGCAGCTCACCCTCGTCCGGGACTAGCGCGGCGACCTACAATGAGCAGTACTTC. Translated, it gives CASSSPSSGTSAATYNEQYF.

V is TRBV27 and J is TRBJ2-3, with 7 positions matching TRBD2. CDR3 size: 13 residues. The V gene's germline CDR1 is MNHEY and CDR2 SMNVEV (reference sequence). J lost 2 bases, V lost 8 bases, and 4 bases had no gene match. The CDR3 reads CASLAVDTDTQYF. In nucleotides, the CDR3 is TGTGCCAGCCTAGCGGTTGACACAGATACGCAGTATTTT.

This clonotype was observed at least ten times. This chain connects TRBV6-5 to TRBJ2-6, with D unclear. The CDR3 is 14 residues long. Germline V CDR1 and CDR2: MNHEY, SVGAGI. The V gene lost 4 bases and the J gene lost 0 bases, with 4 bases spanning the gap. The CDR3 region is CASSWSSGANVLTF. In nucleotides, the CDR3 is TGTGCCAGCAGTTGGAGCTCTGGGGCCAACGTCCTGACTTTC.

A few counts support this clonotype. The V call is TRBV28, the J call TRBJ2-1, with TRBD2 matching 15 bases. The CDR3 runs 16 residues. Trimming at V came to 5 bases and at J to 4 bases, leaving 3 bases not matched to a gene. CDR1 MDHEN and CDR2 SYDVKM come from the germline V gene. The CDR3 here is CASSRTSGGAYNEQFF. The CDR3 region has the DNA TGTGCCAGCAGTCGGACTAGCGGGGGGGCTTACAATGAGCAGTTCTTC.

This clonotype has a handful of counts. V usage is TRBV6-1 and J usage is TRBJ1-5, with D possibly being TRBD1 (6 bases). From germline, CDR1 is MNHNS and CDR2 SASEGT. The CDR3 runs 14 residues. V was trimmed by 1 base and J by 10 bases, leaving 14 bases between them. The CDR3 bases are TGTGCCAGCAGTGAAGGGCCAGGGGACCGACCCCAGCATTTT. Its protein is CASSEGPGDRPQHF.

This clonotype came up a few times. The chain couples TRBV20-1 to TRBJ2-5; a weak D match, TRBD2 (6 bases). The CDR3 extends over 15 amino acids. The germline CDR1 and CDR2 sequences are DFQATT and SNEGSKA (reference sequence). Trimming removed 3 bases at V and 7 bases at J, with 21 bases between. The DNA for the CDR3 is TGCAGTGCTAGCTGGGGACTCCCCGAAATGGGGACCCAGTACTTC. Its translation: CSASWGLPEMGTQYF.

This clonotype was seen ten or more times. The J gene is TRBJ2-5, the V gene TRBV20-1; tentatively, D is TRBD2 (5 bases). The CDR3 consists of 10 residues. Trimming took 6 bases from V and 4 from J, leaving 6 bases between them. CDR1 and CDR2 (germline): DFQATT, SNEGSKA (reference sequence). CDR3 sequence reads: CSAGRETQYF. CDR3 sequence (DNA): TGCAGTGCAGGGAGAGAGACCCAGTACTTC.

This clonotype has a handful of counts. The junction shows a germline mismatch at one end, possibly a read error. This chain connects TRBV20-1 to TRBJ1-2, with 8 bases fitting TRBD1. The CDR3 totals 15 residues. CDR1 and CDR2 from the germline V gene are DFQATT and SNEGSKA (reference sequence). This CDR3 reads CSARDYRGVHYGHTF. CDR3 DNA: TGCAGTGCTAGAGATTACAGGGGGGTACACTATGGCCACACCTTC.

V gene TRBV20-1 combines with J gene TRBJ2-5, with 9 bases aligning to TRBD2. The V segment lost 6 bases and the J segment 6 bases; nucleotides outside the gene matches: 11. The CDR3 has 14 residues. Germline assignment: CDR1 DFQATT and CDR2 SNEGSKA (reference sequence). The CDR3 coding sequence is TGCAGTGCCCGTAGCGGGAGAGGCTCTAAGACCCAGTACTTC. This codes for CSARSGRGSKTQYF.

This chain links TRBV10-3 with TRBJ2-1; perhaps TRBD1 as D (5 bases). CDR3 length: 15 residues. Germline V gene sequence: CDR1 ENHRY, CDR2 SYGVKD. Trimming removed 2 bases from V and 8 bases from J, with 16 bases in between. The CDR3 region has the DNA TGTGCCATCAGTGAGGGGGCTATGAGATGGTATGAGCAGTTCTTC. It is translated as CAISEGAMRWYEQFF.

The chain recombines TRBV5-1 with TRBJ2-1; perhaps D is TRBD1 or TRBD2 (7 bases each). Trimming cost V 1 base and J 8 bases, with 13 bases left between them. This CDR3 is 14 amino acids long. Per germline, CDR1 SGHRS and CDR2 YFSETQ. Here the CDR3 reads CASSLSRGRDEQFF. DNA of the CDR3: TGCGCCAGCAGCTTGTCCAGGGGGAGGGATGAGCAGTTCTTC. The full variable domain, rest sourced from reference TRBV5-1 and TRBJ2-1, is KAGVTQTPRYLIKTRGQQVTLSCSPISGHRSVSWYQQTPGQGLQFLFEYFSETQRNKGNFPGRFSGRQFSNSRSEMNVSTLELGDSALYLCASSLSRGRDEQFFGPGTRLTVL.

This clonotype appeared many times. The V and J genes are TRBV10-3 and TRBJ2-1, with 7 nucleotides matching TRBD1. Germline CDR1 is ENHRY and CDR2 is SYGVKD. The V gene end was trimmed by 2 bases and the J gene end by 4 bases; junction bases not matched to a gene: 8. The CDR3 runs to 16 residues. CDR3 bases: TGTGCCATCAGTGAGCCGGGACAGAGCATTTACAATGAGCAGTTCTTC. It is translated as CAISEPGQSIYNEQFF.

The V and J genes are TRBV7-9 and TRBJ2-5, with 7 bases lining up with TRBD2. This CDR3 is built from 15 residues. The ends lost 2 bases at V and 5 bases at J; junction bases unmatched: 8. Germline CDR1 and CDR2: SEHNR and FQNEAQ (reference sequence). CDR3 coding DNA: TGTGCCAGCAGCTTACCCCCTAGCGGAACCGAGACCCAGTACTTC. This gives the protein CASSLPPSGTETQYF.

The sample holds a few counts of this clonotype. The chain joins TRBV20-1 to TRBJ2-7, with 12 nucleotides matching TRBD2. Trimming removed 5 bases from V and 2 bases from J; junction bases left unmatched: 4. The CDR3 runs to 14 residues. From germline, CDR1 is DFQATT and CDR2 SNEGSKA (reference sequence). The CDR3 DNA sequence: TGCAGTGCTCCTCGACTAGCGGGAGCCTACGAGCAGTACTTC. Protein: CSAPRLAGAYEQYF.

In this sample, this clonotype turned up a few times. V is TRBV29-1 and J is TRBJ2-1; D is undetermined. The CDR3 runs to 14 residues. V lost 7 bases, J lost 5 bases, and 18 bases lay in between. CDR1 and CDR2 from the germline V gene are SQVTM and ANQGSEA. The CDR3 here is CSAPRPTYNNEQFF. In DNA, the CDR3 is TGCAGCGCTCCTCGGCCAACTTATAACAATGAGCAGTTCTTC.

This clonotype was seen a handful of times. The chain recombines TRBV7-2 with TRBJ2-1; D remains ambiguous. V was cut by 1 base and J by 0 bases, with 7 bases left in between. The V gene's germline CDR1 is SGHTA and CDR2 FQGNSA. This CDR3 contains 15 residues. CDR3 coding DNA: TGTGCCAGCAGCTTAGGGCTGTTCTCCTACAATGAGCAGTTCTTC. Its translation: CASSLGLFSYNEQFF.

This clonotype was counted a single time. The chain carries TRBV10-3 and TRBJ2-1, with D possibly matching TRBD2 (6 bases). Germline V gene sequence: CDR1 ENHRY, CDR2 SYGVKD. This CDR3 has 15 amino acids. V lost 3 bases and J 2 bases, leaving 11 bases between the germline ends. The CDR3 DNA reads as TGTGCCATCAGTGATAGGGAGGACCCCTACAATGAGCAGTTCTTC. This encodes CAISDREDPYNEQFF.

This chain joins TRBV12-3 or TRBV12-4 and TRBJ1-2; D is ambiguous. The CDR3 has 12 amino acids. Trimming pared 6 bases from V and 8 bases from J, leaving 13 bases between. Written as DNA, the CDR3 is TGTGCCAGCAGCCTAGACGAAAGAGGCTACACCTTC. Translated: CASSLDERGYTF.

The rearrangement joins TRBV7-2 to TRBJ2-7; D is undetermined. V dropped 1 base and J dropped 0 bases, with 16 bases sitting between them. This CDR3 spans 17 amino acids. The V gene's germline CDR1 is SGHTA and CDR2 FQGNSA. Here the CDR3 DNA reads TGTGCCAGCAGCTTAGGGTTCTCGGTCCTTGACTCCTACGAGCAGTACTTC. Its translation is CASSLGFSVLDSYEQYF. The full variable domain, completed using reference TRBV7-2 and TRBJ2-7, is GAGVSQSPSNKVTEKGKDVELRCDPISGHTALYWYRQSLGQGLEFLIYFQGNSAPDKSGLPSDRFSAERTGGSVSTLTIQRTQQEDSAVYLCASSLGFSVLDSYEQYFGPGTRLTVT.

The chain couples TRBV25-1 to TRBJ2-1, with TRBD1 as a possible D gene (5 bases). The CDR3 covers 15 residues. The ends were cut back, 5 bases at V and 2 bases at J, with 13 bases in the middle. Germline V gives CDR1 MGHDK, CDR2 SYGVNS. The CDR3 loop reads CASSRARVAYNEQFF. DNA of the CDR3: TGTGCCAGCAGTCGGGCCAGGGTCGCCTACAATGAGCAGTTCTTC.

The chain couples TRBV20-1 to TRBJ1-5, with D maybe TRBD1 (5 bases). Trimming removed 5 bases at V and 7 bases at J, with 15 bases between. Germline V gives CDR1 DFQATT, CDR2 SNEGSKA (reference sequence). The CDR3 loop spans 13 amino acids. Here the CDR3 DNA reads TGCAGTGCTTCCGGGACTCCCGGGCAGCCCCAGCATTTT. This codes for CSASGTPGQPQHF.

The chain couples TRBV7-2 to TRBJ1-2; no clear D. V was trimmed by 1 base and J by 7 bases, leaving 13 bases between them. The CDR3 covers 14 residues. The germline gives CDR1 SGHTA, CDR2 FQGNSA. The CDR3 spells CASSLVRAGGGYTF. CDR3 in DNA: TGTGCCAGCAGCTTAGTTAGGGCGGGAGGTGGCTACACCTTC.

The chain couples TRBV5-4 to TRBJ2-1; possibly TRBD1 for D (6 bases). V lost 0 bases and J 6 bases, leaving 13 bases between the germline ends. Germline V gene data show CDR1 as SGHNT and CDR2 as YYREEE (reference sequence). The CDR3 runs 15 residues. CDR3 bases: TGTGCCAGCAGCTTGGCCAGGACAGCTCGCAATGAGCAGTTCTTC. Residues: CASSLARTARNEQFF.

The rearrangement links TRBV9 to TRBJ2-7, with 10 bases matching TRBD2. The trim removed 0 bases at V and 4 bases at J, leaving 7 bases unmatched. The CDR3 has 16 residues. CDR1 and CDR2 from the germline V gene are SGDLS and YYNGEE. Written as DNA, the CDR3 is TGTGCCAGCAGCGTAGGCACTAGCGGGATGGGGTACGAGCAGTACTTC. This translates into CASSVGTSGMGYEQYF.

This sequence joins TRBV24-1 and TRBJ2-1; a weak D match, TRBD1 (5 bases). In germline, CDR1 is KGHDR, CDR2 SFDVKD. Trimming cost V 3 bases and J 6 bases, with 14 bases left between them. This CDR3 comprises 15 residues. CDR3 region: CATSDLDRDGNEQFF. Here the CDR3 DNA reads TGTGCCACCAGTGATCTCGACAGAGATGGCAATGAGCAGTTCTTC.

This clonotype was recorded a few times. This sequence joins TRBV5-1 and TRBJ2-3; D ambiguous. Germline V gene data show CDR1 as SGHRS and CDR2 as YFSETQ. The V and J ends lost 4 bases and 0 bases respectively, with 12 bases between them. The CDR3 extends over 15 amino acids. The CDR3 DNA follows: TGCGCCAGCAGCCTGACTCTGAAGAGCACAGATACGCAGTATTTT. Residues: CASSLTLKSTDTQYF.